The source of this T cell receptor beta chain is a study of cytotoxic CD8 clonotypes in ibrutinib-treated CLL. Whole-study findings and limits: Once treatment began, public clonotypes, which were uncommon, contracted or stayed stable.

Per the germline V gene, CDR1 is WNHNN and CDR2 is SYGVQD (reference sequence). Unmatched junction bases numbered 2, after V lost 5 bases and J lost 4 bases. The CDR3 covers 14 residues. As to this clone: What it recognizes is unknown.

Libraries of TCR beta were made from approximately 2 micrograms of genomic DNA that came from cryopreserved PBMCs. Sequencing sought depths of 1 in 200,000 to 1 in 1 million T cells. Only in-frame clones appear in the TCRdb table, and some are missing; sequencing was by immunoSEQ multiplex PCR. This sample yields over 200,000 clones, of which approximately 75% are seen a single time; 9.5% to 12% belongs to the top ten. The sequenced sample was PBMCs, obtained after 12 months of ibrutinib treatment. The chain employs TRBV10-1 and TRBJ2-3, with 11 bases matching TRBD1. This sequence originates from a human donor with chronic lymphocytic leukemia. The CDR3: CASSTGQGADTQYF. The CDR3 DNA reads as TGCGCCAGCAGTACGGGACAGGGGGCAGATACGCAGTATTTT.